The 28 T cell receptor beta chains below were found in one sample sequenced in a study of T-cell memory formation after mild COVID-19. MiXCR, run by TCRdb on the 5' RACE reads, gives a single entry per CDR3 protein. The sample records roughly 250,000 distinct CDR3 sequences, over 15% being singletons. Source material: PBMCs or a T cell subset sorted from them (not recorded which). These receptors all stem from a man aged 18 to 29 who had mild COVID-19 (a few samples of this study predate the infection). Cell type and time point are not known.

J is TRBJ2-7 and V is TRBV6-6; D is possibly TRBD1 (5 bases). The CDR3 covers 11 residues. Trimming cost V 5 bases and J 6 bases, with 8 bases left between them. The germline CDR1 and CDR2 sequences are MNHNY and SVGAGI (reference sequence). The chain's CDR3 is CASSRQSEQYF. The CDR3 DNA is TGTGCCAGCAGTCGACAGAGCGAGCAGTACTTC.

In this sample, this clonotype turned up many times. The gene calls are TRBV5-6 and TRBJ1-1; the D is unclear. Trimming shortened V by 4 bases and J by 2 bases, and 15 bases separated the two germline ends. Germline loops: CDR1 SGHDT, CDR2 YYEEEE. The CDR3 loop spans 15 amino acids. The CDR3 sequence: CASSLWSGFNTEAFF. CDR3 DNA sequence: TGTGCCAGCAGCCTATGGAGCGGATTTAACACTGAAGCTTTCTTT.

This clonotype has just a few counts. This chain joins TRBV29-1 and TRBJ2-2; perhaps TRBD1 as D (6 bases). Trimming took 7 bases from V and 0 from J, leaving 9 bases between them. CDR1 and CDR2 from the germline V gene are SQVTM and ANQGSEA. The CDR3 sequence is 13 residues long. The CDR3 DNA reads TGCAGCGCCCGGACAGCGAACACCGGGGAGCTGTTTTTT. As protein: CSARTANTGELFF.

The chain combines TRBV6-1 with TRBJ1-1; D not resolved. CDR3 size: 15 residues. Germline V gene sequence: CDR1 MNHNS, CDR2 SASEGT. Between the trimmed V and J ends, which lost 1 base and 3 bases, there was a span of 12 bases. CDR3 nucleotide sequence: TGTGCCAGCAGTGAAGGGGCCTTATGGGACACTGAAGCTTTCTTT. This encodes CASSEGALWDTEAFF.

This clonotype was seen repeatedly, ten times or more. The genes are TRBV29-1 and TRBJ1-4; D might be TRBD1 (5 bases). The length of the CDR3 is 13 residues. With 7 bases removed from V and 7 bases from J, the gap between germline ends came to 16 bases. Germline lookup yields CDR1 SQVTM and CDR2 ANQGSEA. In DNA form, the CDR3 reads TGCAGCGCCGCGTTGGACGGGGGTGAAAAACTGTTTTTT. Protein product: CSAALDGGEKLFF. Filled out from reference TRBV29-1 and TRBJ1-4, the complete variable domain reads SAVISQKPSRDICQRGTSLTIQCQVDSQVTMMFWYRQQPGQSLTLIATANQGSEATYESGFVIDKFPISRPNLTFSTLTVSNMSPEDSSIYLCSAALDGGEKLFFGSGTQLSVL.

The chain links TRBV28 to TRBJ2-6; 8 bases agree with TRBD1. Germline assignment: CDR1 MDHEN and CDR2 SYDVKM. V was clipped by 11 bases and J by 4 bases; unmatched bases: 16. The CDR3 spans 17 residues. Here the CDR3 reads CAGSGTGSPLGANVLTF. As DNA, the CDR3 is TGTGCCGGGTCCGGGACAGGCTCCCCTCTGGGGGCCAACGTCCTGACTTTC.

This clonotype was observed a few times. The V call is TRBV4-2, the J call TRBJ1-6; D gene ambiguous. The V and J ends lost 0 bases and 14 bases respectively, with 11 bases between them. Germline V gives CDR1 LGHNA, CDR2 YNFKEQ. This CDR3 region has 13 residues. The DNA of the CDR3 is TGTGCCAGCAGCCAAGAGATTTCTAGGGCCCTCCACTTT. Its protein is CASSQEISRALHF.

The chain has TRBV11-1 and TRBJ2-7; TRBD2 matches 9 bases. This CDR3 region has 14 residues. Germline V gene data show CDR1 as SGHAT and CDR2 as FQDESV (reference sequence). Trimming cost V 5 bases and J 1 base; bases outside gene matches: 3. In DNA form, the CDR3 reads TGTGCCAGCAGCAAGGGACTAGCATCCTACGAGCAGTACTTC. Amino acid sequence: CASSKGLASYEQYF.

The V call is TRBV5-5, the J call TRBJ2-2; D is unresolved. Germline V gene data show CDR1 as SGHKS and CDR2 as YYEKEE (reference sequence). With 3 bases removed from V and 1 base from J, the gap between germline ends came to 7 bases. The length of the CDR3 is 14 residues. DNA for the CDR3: TGTGCCAGCAGCTCGACACTGAACACCGGGGAGCTGTTTTTT. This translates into CASSSTLNTGELFF. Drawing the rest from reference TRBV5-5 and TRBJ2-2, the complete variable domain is DAGVTQSPTHLIKTRGQQVTLRCSPISGHKSVSWYQQVLGQGPQFIFQYYEKEERGRGNFPDRFSARQFPNYSSELNVNALLLGDSALYLCASSSTLNTGELFFGEGSRLTVL.

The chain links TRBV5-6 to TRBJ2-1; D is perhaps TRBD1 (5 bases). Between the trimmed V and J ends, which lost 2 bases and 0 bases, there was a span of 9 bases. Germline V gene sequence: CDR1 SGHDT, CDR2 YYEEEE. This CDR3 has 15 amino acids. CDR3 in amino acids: CASSFIQGSYNEQFF. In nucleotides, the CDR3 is TGTGCCAGCAGCTTCATCCAGGGCTCCTACAATGAGCAGTTCTTC.

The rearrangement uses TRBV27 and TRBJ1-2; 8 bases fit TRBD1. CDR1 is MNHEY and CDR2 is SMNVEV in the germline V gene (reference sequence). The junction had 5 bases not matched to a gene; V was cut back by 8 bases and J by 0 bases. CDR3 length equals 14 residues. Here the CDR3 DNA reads TGTGCCAGCGGTACGGGACAGGCTAACTATGGCTACACCTTC. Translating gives CASGTGQANYGYTF.

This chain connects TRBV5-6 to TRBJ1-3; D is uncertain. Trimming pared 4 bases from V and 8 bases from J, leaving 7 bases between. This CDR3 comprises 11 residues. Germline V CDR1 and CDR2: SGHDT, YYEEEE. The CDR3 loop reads CASSRRDTIYF. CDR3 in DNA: TGTGCCAGCAGCCGCCGGGACACCATATATTTT.

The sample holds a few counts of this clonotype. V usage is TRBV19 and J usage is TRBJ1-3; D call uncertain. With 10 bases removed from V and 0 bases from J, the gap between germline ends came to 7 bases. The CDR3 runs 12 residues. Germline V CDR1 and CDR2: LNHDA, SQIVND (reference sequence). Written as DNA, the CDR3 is TGTGCCACTCTGAGCTCTGGAAACACCATATATTTT. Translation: CATLSSGNTIYF. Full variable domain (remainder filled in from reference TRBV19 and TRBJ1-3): DGGITQSPKYLFRKEGQNVTLSCEQNLNHDAMYWYRQDPGQGLRLIYYSQIVNDFQKGDIAEGYSVSREKKESFPLTVTSAQKNPTAFYLCATLSSGNTIYFGEGSWLTVV.

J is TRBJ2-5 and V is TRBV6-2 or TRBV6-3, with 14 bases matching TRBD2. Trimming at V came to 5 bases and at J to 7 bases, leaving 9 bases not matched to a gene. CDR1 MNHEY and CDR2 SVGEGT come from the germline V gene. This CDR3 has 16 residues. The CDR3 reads CASSQGLAGAQGTQYF. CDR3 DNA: TGTGCCAGCAGTCAGGGACTAGCGGGGGCCCAGGGGACCCAGTACTTC.

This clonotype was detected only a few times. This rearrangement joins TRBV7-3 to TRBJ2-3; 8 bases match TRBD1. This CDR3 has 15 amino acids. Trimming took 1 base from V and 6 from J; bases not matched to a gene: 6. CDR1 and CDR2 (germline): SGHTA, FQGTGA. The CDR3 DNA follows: TGTGCCAGCAGCTTAATAAGGACAGGGCTTGATACGCAGTATTTT. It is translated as CASSLIRTGLDTQYF. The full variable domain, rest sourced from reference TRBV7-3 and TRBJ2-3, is GAGVSQTPSNKVTEKGKYVELRCDPISGHTALYWYRQSLGQGPEFLIYFQGTGAADDSGLPNDRFFAVRPEGSVSTLKIQRTERGDSAVYLCASSLIRTGLDTQYFGPGTRLTVL.

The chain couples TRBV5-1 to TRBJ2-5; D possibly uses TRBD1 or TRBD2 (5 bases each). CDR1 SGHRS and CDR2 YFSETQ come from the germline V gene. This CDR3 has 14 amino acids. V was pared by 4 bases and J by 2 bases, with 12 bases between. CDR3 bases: TGCGCCAGCAGCACGGGACGTACACAAGAGACCCAGTACTTC. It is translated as CASSTGRTQETQYF. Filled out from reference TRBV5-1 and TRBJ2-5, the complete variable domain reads KAGVTQTPRYLIKTRGQQVTLSCSPISGHRSVSWYQQTPGQGLQFLFEYFSETQRNKGNFPGRFSGRQFSNSRSEMNVSTLELGDSALYLCASSTGRTQETQYFGPGTRLLVL.

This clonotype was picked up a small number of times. CDR3 nucleotides: TGCGCCAGCAGCCAGGGGGCCGGCCACTTTAATTCACCCCTCCACTTT. Amino acids: CASSQGAGHFNSPLHF. This sequence joins TRBV4-3 and TRBJ1-6, with D perhaps TRBD1 (6 bases). CDR3 size: 16 residues. V lost 3 bases and J lost 6, with 15 bases in between. CDR1 is LGHNA and CDR2 is YSLEER in the germline V gene.

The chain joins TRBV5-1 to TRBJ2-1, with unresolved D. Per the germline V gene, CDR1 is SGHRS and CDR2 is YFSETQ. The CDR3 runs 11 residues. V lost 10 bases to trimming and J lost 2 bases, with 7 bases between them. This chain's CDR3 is CASKAYNEQFF. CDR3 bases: TGCGCCTCCAAAGCCTACAATGAGCAGTTCTTC.

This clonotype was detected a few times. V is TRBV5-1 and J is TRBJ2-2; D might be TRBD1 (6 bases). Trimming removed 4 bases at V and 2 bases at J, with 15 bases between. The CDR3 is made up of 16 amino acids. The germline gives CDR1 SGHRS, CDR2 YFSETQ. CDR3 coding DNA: TGCGCCAGCAGCCCTGGTGGGACAAGAAACACCGGGGAGCTGTTTTTT. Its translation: CASSPGGTRNTGELFF.

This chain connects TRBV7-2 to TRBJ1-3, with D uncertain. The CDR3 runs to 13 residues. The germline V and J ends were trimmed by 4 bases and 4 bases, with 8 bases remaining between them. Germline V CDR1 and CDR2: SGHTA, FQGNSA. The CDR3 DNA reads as TGTGCCAGCAGCTCCAATACAGGAAACACCATATATTTT. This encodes CASSSNTGNTIYF.

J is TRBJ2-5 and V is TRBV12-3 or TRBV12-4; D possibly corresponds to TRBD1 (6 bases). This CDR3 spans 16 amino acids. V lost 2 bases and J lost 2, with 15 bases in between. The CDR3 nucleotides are TGTGCCAGCAGTTTAAAAGGCCGAGGGGGTCAAGAGACCCAGTACTTC. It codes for CASSLKGRGGQETQYF.

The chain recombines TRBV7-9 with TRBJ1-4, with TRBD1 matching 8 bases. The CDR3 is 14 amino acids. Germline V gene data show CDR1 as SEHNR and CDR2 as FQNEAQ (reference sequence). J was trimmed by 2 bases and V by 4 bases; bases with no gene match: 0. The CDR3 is CASSWTGTNEKLFF. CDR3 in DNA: TGTGCCAGCAGCTGGACAGGGACTAATGAAAAACTGTTTTTT. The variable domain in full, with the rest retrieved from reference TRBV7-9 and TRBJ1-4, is DTGVSQNPRHKITKRGQNVTFRCDPISEHNRLYWYRQTLGQGPEFLTYFQNEAQLEKSRLLSDRFSAERPKGSFSTLEIQRTEQGDSAMYLCASSWTGTNEKLFFGSGTQLSVL.

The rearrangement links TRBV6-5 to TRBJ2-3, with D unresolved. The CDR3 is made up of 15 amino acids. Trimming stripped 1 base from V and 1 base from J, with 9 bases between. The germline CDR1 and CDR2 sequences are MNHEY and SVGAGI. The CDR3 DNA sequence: TGTGCCAGCAGTTACTTAGGGTTGGGCACAGATACGCAGTATTTT. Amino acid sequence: CASSYLGLGTDTQYF.

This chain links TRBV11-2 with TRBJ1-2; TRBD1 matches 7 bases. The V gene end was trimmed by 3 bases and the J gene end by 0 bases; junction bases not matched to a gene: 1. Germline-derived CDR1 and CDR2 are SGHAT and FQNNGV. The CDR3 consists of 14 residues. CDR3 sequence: CASSFTGANYGYTF. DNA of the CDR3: TGTGCCAGCAGCTTTACAGGGGCTAACTATGGCTACACCTTC.

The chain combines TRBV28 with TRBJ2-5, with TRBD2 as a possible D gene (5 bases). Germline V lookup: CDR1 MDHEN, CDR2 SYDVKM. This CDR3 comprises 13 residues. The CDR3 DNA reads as TGTGCTTCGCTCGCCTGGGGAGAAGAGACCCAGTACTTC. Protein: CASLAWGEETQYF.

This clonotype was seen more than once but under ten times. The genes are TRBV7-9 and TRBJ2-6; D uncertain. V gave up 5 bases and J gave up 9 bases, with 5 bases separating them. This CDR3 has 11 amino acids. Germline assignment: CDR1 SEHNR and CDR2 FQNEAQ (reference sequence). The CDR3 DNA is TGTGCCAGCAGCAGGGTCAACGTCCTGACTTTC. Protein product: CASSRVNVLTF. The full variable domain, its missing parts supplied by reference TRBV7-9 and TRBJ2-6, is DTGVSQNPRHKITKRGQNVTFRCDPISEHNRLYWYRQTLGQGPEFLTYFQNEAQLEKSRLLSDRFSAERPKGSFSTLEIQRTEQGDSAMYLCASSRVNVLTFGAGSRLTVL.

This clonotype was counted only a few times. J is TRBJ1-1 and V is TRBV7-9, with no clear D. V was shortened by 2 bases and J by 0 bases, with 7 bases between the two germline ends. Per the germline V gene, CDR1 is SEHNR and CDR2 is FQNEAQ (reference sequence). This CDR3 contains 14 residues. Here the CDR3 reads CASSLSMMNTEAFF. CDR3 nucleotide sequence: TGTGCCAGCAGCTTATCAATGATGAACACTGAAGCTTTCTTT.

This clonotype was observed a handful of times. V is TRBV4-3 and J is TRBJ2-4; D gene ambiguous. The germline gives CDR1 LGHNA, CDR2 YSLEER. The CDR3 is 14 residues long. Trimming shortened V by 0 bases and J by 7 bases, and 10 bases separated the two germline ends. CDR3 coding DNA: TGCGCCAGCAGCCAAGAGGTCGGGCAGAACATTCAGTACTTC. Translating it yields CASSQEVGQNIQYF.